This record covers a single T cell receptor beta chain. What it recognizes is unknown. These data belong to a study of cytomegalovirus exposure and HLA in healthy donors. The study's findings and limits: Accurate prediction of most subjects' HLA-A and HLA-B alleles from TCR beta sequences was reported. Apparent HLA restriction characterized most CMV-associated TCR beta chains in a later analysis.

The CDR3 is 14 amino acids. Trimming at V came to 3 bases and at J to 7 bases, leaving 9 bases not matched to a gene. CDR1 and CDR2 from the germline V gene are SGHDT and YYEEEE. 13 Jbeta primers and 60 Vbeta primers were used for the PCR. Generated by immunoSEQ multiplex PCR, the TCRdb table keeps only in-frame clones and is missing some. The repertoire holds around 80,000 clones, over 60% seen once, with roughly 4% in the top ten. The chain combines TRBV5-6 with TRBJ1-2; TRBD1 matches 7 bases. The specimen sequenced was PBMCs. The TCR was taken from a male donor in good health and CMV-seropositive. The CDR3 loop reads CASSWATGVSGYTF. CDR3 coding DNA: TGTGCCAGCAGCTGGGCCACAGGGGTCTCTGGCTACACCTTC.